The present entry profiles one TCR beta chain with its context. This clonotype was counted between two and nine times. Its antigen remains unidentified. Per-nucleotide qualities are absent, and no much larger clonotype sits a single base away. This specimen comes from a study of T cells in Graves' hyperthyroidism and ophthalmopathy (dated by TCRdb to 2018 to 2020). Turning to the overall study: Peripheral blood was collected at initial diagnosis, before any treatment. To identify TCR V-J signatures that set the groups apart, the researchers used a discovery cohort of about a hundred patients, made up of 43 with Graves' ophthalmopathy and 57 with stable Graves' hyperthyroidism. Prospective prediction of ophthalmopathy was tested in an independent validation cohort consisting of fewer than 20 hyperthyroidism patients and more than 15 patients who later progressed to ophthalmopathy. The 75 to 100 discovery patients were divided at random into training and test sets in a 7:3 ratio. In more than 5 Graves' hyperthyroidism patients, the study also compared T-cell repertoires from thyroid tissue with T-cell repertoires from blood. After sampling, hyperthyroidism patients received methimazole starting at 30 mg daily, and ophthalmopathy patients received high-dose intravenous methylprednisolone. TCR Vbeta CDR3 sequencing of 130 to 150 peripheral blood samples (43 ophthalmopathy, 75 hyperthyroidism and some 17 progressor patients) is reported in the paper.

In the ophthalmopathy patients, disease was moderately to severely active, with a Clinical Activity Score of 3 or more, a NOSPECS grade of 4 or more, and a duration of less than 3 months. Patients with uncontrolled infections, other autoimmune diseases, pregnancy or lactation were excluded. Diagnoses relied on clinical symptoms, serum thyroxine and TRAb, thyroid ultrasound and orbital computed tomography. Ficoll-Paque density gradient centrifugation was used to isolate PBMCs from approximately 11 ml of fresh peripheral blood. Total RNA was extracted using Trizol reagent, and RNA quality was assessed on an Agilent 2100 Bioanalyzer. Results and caveats for the whole study, not just this receptor: In validation, the model predicted progression to ophthalmopathy a median of about 6 months before onset, with approximately 68% sensitivity and 72.22% specificity. Most expanded thyroid clonotypes (frequency above 0.001) were also detected in blood, suggesting blood repertoires may reflect thyroid immune responses. Ophthalmopathy was separated from stable hyperthyroidism by a 13 V-J signature model, with over 85% sensitivity and 81% to 83% specificity obtained in cross-validation and 80%/75% obtained in testing. No statistical method was used to fix the sample size in advance, and group allocation was not hidden from the investigators.

The TCR beta CDR3 regions were amplified from the RNA transcripts. A first-round RT-PCR of the TCR CDR3 used the HTBI primer set with the Qiagen OneStep RT-PCR kit. Libraries were constructed in a second round of multiplex PCR, after which size selection and purification were carried out. The libraries were sequenced on an Illumina HiSeq2000 using paired-end 100 bp reads. The published analysis was carried out like this. SOAPnuke was used to process the raw data, throwing out any read that contained adapters or uncalled bases, had a mean Phred below 15, or lacked an exact constant-primer or identifier match. COPE v1.2.5 was used to merge high-quality paired reads, and clonotypes were defined as unique nucleotide sequences. MiTCR v1.1 was used to align the clonotypes against IMGT TRBV, TRBD and TRBJ reference segments. Analysis was restricted to V-J combinations with a frequency above 0.0001, which covered roughly 99% of repertoires. A TCS score was defined as the ratio of F50 (clonal expansion) to E x V (chaos), with BLOSUM62-based TCRdist applied between CDR3 peptides within each V-J. Welch's t-statistics and random forest reduced 500 to 550 V-J features to 13, which were used in a naive Bayes classifier (R e1071). TCRdb reanalyzed the raw reads on its own, using fastp at Q25 for trimming and MiXCR for clone calling, and kept in-frame beta chains. Each CDR3 protein appears once, grouped with its most common genes and DNA. What appears here as the V and J calls and clone size reflects TCRdb's work, not the paper's. A total of about 300,000 distinct CDR3 sequences appear in this sample, roughly 18% of them only once. The biggest ten clones account for roughly 39% of the sample.

Sequenced: blood. This TCR came from a man over 45 with Graves' ophthalmopathy.

The nucleotides are TGCAGCGTTGCCGCCACCGGGGAGCTGTTTTTT. Its amino acids are CSVAATGELFF. This chain joins TRBV29-1 to TRBJ2-2; the D gene assignment is ambiguous. V is pared back by 4 bases and J by 4 bases, with 4 bases lying between the germline termini. Spanning cysteine to phenylalanine, the CDR3 consists of 11 amino acids. This entry keeps only the CDR3 DNA: 33 bases, framed from base 1. According to the germline V gene, CDR1 reads SQVTM and CDR2 reads ANQGSEA.